The source of this T cell receptor beta chain is a study of T cells in Graves' hyperthyroidism and ophthalmopathy. Looking at the study overall: Pretreatment peripheral blood was obtained at initial diagnosis.

V shed 3 bases and J shed 2 bases, with 20 bases lying between them. The CDR3 sequence is 18 residues long. Many counts were recorded for this clonotype. RNA transcripts provided the source from which TCR beta CDR3 regions were amplified. Primed by the HTBI set, a first-round RT-PCR was run on the TCR CDR3. TCRdb fed the multiplex PCR reads into MiXCR, producing one record per CDR3 protein. The sample contains 620,000 or so distinct CDR3 sequences, about 14% of which appear only once. The clonotype originates from a woman aged 45-60 years with Graves' ophthalmopathy. V gene TRBV12-3 or TRBV12-4 combines with J gene TRBJ2-4; TRBD1 might be the D (7 bases). The sequencing input was blood. The chain's CDR3 is CASSLRGPGSRTKNIQYF. The DNA of the CDR3 is TGTGCCAGCAGTTTGAGGGGGCCCGGGAGTAGAACCAAAAACATTCAGTACTTC.